The 10 T cell receptor beta chains listed next were all sequenced from one sample in a study of T cell responses to AZD1222 COVID-19 vaccine. The method was immunoSEQ multiplex PCR; TCRdb's version includes in-frame clones alone and lacks a portion of them. The sample consists of 97,000 or so clones, almost 85% of them appearing once. The sequenced sample was peripheral blood, obtained on day 0 of AZD1222 vaccination. Receptors originate from an adult in good health.

J is TRBJ2-7 and V is TRBV11-2; TRBD2 might be the D (6 bases). The CDR3 runs to 15 residues. The V and J ends lost 0 bases and 1 base respectively, with 10 bases between them. Germline CDR1 is SGHAT and CDR2 is FQNNGV. The CDR3 DNA reads as TGTGCCAGCAGCTTAGAAACTAGCAAGTCCTACGAGCAGTACTTC. Encoded protein: CASSLETSKSYEQYF.

The chain recombines TRBV19 with TRBJ1-1; a weak D match, TRBD1 (5 bases). V lost 6 bases, J lost 0 bases, and 11 bases lay in between. Germline CDR1 reads LNHDA; CDR2 reads SQIVND (reference sequence). This CDR3 spans 14 amino acids. CDR3 sequence reads: CASRIWGMNTEAFF. In nucleotides, the CDR3 is TGTGCCAGTAGGATATGGGGGATGAACACTGAAGCTTTCTTT.

The rearrangement uses TRBV6-5 and TRBJ2-7; D unclear. Germline V gives CDR1 MNHEY, CDR2 SVGAGI. The V end was cut by 0 bases, the J end by 7 bases, with 16 bases between. The CDR3 is 15 residues long. The CDR3 DNA reads TGTGCCAGCAGTTACTCTAGGACCTCAACCTGGGAGCAGTACTTC. Its translation: CASSYSRTSTWEQYF.

This rearrangement joins TRBV4-2 to TRBJ2-2; 7 bases are shared with TRBD1. Looked up from germline, CDR1 is LGHNA and CDR2 is YNFKEQ. Losses at the gene ends were 5 bases for V and 1 base for J; bases not matched to a gene: 7. The CDR3 spans 16 residues. Here the CDR3 reads CASSFSWTGNTGELFF. The CDR3 nucleotides read TGTGCCAGCAGCTTCTCGTGGACAGGGAACACCGGGGAGCTGTTTTTT.

The V gene is TRBV4-1, the J gene TRBJ1-6; the match to TRBD1 covers 8 bases. Germline trimming cut 2 bases from V and 10 bases from J; bases unmatched to any gene: 7. This CDR3 contains 15 residues. Germline CDR1 is MGHRA and CDR2 is YSYEKL. The CDR3 is CASSQPGQGGSPLHF. The DNA of the CDR3 is TGCGCCAGCAGCCAACCAGGACAGGGTGGCTCACCCCTCCACTTT.

This clone showed up just a few times. The CDR3 protein is CSASKGESTEAFF. The CDR3 coding sequence is TGCAGTGCTAGTAAGGGCGAGAGCACTGAAGCTTTCTTT. The rearrangement links TRBV20-1 to TRBJ1-1; D is unclear. Germline loops: CDR1 DFQATT, CDR2 SNEGSKA (reference sequence). The CDR3 loop spans 13 amino acids. Trimming took 3 bases from V and 4 from J, leaving 12 bases between them.

V gene TRBV13 combines with J gene TRBJ2-1, with D perhaps matching TRBD2 (6 bases). CDR3 length: 14 residues. Germline V gives CDR1 PRHDT, CDR2 FYEKMQ (reference sequence). V shed 5 bases and J shed 6 bases, with 14 bases lying between them. The CDR3 DNA reads as TGTGCCAGCAGCCCCGCCCGGGGGTTCAATGAGCAGTTCTTC. Translated: CASSPARGFNEQFF. The full variable domain, completed using reference TRBV13 and TRBJ2-1, is AAGVIQSPRHLIKEKRETATLKCYPIPRHDTVYWYQQGPGQDPQFLISFYEKMQSDKGSIPDRFSAQQFSDYHSELNMSSLELGDSALYFCASSPARGFNEQFFGPGTRLTVL.

The chain uses TRBV19 and TRBJ1-4; 9 nucleotides agree with TRBD1. The CDR3 runs to 15 residues. Germline V gene sequence: CDR1 LNHDA, CDR2 SQIVND (reference sequence). V gave up 4 bases and J gave up 5 bases; unmatched junction bases: 5. The CDR3 coding sequence is TGTGCCAGTAGTAGCCAGACAGGGGGGAATGAAAAACTGTTTTTT. Its protein is CASSSQTGGNEKLFF.

V is TRBV2 and J is TRBJ1-5; 7 nucleotides match TRBD1. The CDR3 runs to 13 residues. Germline CDR1 and CDR2: SNHLY and FYNNEI. With V trimmed by 6 bases and J by 3 bases, 2 bases remained unmatched. Here the CDR3 reads CASRGQSNQPQHF. CDR3 sequence (DNA): TGTGCCAGCAGGGGACAGTCCAATCAGCCCCAGCATTTT.

The V and J genes are TRBV7-9 and TRBJ1-5; no firm D call. CDR3 length: 14 amino acids. Germline values: CDR1 SEHNR, CDR2 FQNEAQ (reference sequence). The V and J ends lost 1 base and 7 bases respectively, with 11 bases between them. CDR3 sequence reads: CASSLGHGRQPQHF. The CDR3 region has the DNA TGTGCCAGCAGCTTAGGCCACGGAAGGCAGCCCCAGCATTTT. Variable domain in full (rest from reference TRBV7-9 and TRBJ1-5): DTGVSQNPRHKITKRGQNVTFRCDPISEHNRLYWYRQTLGQGPEFLTYFQNEAQLEKSRLLSDRFSAERPKGSFSTLEIQRTEQGDSAMYLCASSLGHGRQPQHFGDGTRLSIL.